Below are 15 T cell receptor beta chains sequenced from a single sample in a study of beta chain features in type 1 diabetes. Sequenced material consisted of expressed TCRB transcripts (all of the isolated RNA was reverse transcribed). Using immunoSEQ multiplex PCR, the repertoire was profiled, and TCRdb retains in-frame clones only, with some absent. This sample yields hundreds of thousands of clones, of which 15% to 18% are seen a single time; under 0.095% belongs to the top ten. The sequenced sample was naive CD4+ T cells from blood. The receptors were gathered from a man between 18 and 35 years old in good health.

This clone showed up just a few times. The chain uses TRBV4-3 and TRBJ2-5; D unresolved. The germline V gene has CDR1 LGHNA and CDR2 YSLEER. The germline V and J ends were trimmed by 0 bases and 5 bases, with 4 bases remaining between them. The CDR3 contains 12 residues. CDR3 sequence: CASSQERETQYF. DNA for the CDR3: TGCGCCAGCAGCCAAGAACGGGAGACCCAGTACTTC.

This clone was counted only a few times. The rearrangement links TRBV4-1 to TRBJ1-2; D is ambiguous. This CDR3 has 14 amino acids. V was shortened by 1 base and J by 8 bases, with 14 bases between the two germline ends. Looked up from germline, CDR1 is MGHRA and CDR2 is YSYEKL. Written as DNA, the CDR3 is TGCGCCAGCAGCCAAGTGGCCGCGCGCCAGGGCTACACCTTC. The encoded protein is CASSQVAARQGYTF.

The chain joins TRBV11-3 to TRBJ2-3; possibly TRBD2 for D (5 bases). The germline CDR1 and CDR2 sequences are SGHNT and YENEEA. Trimming removed 6 bases at V and 2 bases at J, with 15 bases between. The CDR3 extends over 15 amino acids. CDR3 nucleotide sequence: TGTGCCAGCAGTCCTCGGGGAAGTTACACAGATACGCAGTATTTT. Amino acid sequence: CASSPRGSYTDTQYF.

This clone showed up just a few times. V and J are TRBV7-2 and TRBJ2-7, with a possible D match to TRBD2 (5 bases). CDR1 is SGHTA, CDR2 FQGNSA, per germline. This CDR3 comprises 14 residues. V was clipped by 3 bases and J by 5 bases, with 14 bases between them. DNA of the CDR3: TGTGCCAGCAGCTTTAGGCGGAGGCTAGACGAGCAGTACTTC. This codes for CASSFRRRLDEQYF.

This clone turned up a few times. The junction departs from the called germline gene at one end, perhaps through a read error. The chain employs TRBV9 and TRBJ1-2; unclear D gene. This CDR3 is built from 10 residues. Germline loops: CDR1 SGDLS, CDR2 YYNGEE. This chain's CDR3 is CASSVGHRGF. DNA for the CDR3: TGTGCCAGCAGCGTTGGCCACCGGGGCTTC.

The CDR3 here is CASSPGGGGGQPQHF. CDR3 bases: TGCGCCAGCAGCCCCGGAGGGGGGGGCGGGCAGCCCCAGCATTTT. The chain joins TRBV5-1 to TRBJ1-5; D might be TRBD1 (6 bases). The CDR3 consists of 15 residues. V lost 4 bases and J lost 7, with 18 bases in between. Germline CDR1 SGHRS, CDR2 YFSETQ.

The gene calls are TRBV15 and TRBJ2-7; D gene ambiguous. The germline gives CDR1 LNHNV, CDR2 YYDKDF (reference sequence). The V gene lost 6 bases and the J gene lost 6 bases, with 12 bases spanning the gap. This CDR3 is built from 12 residues. CDR3 sequence reads: CATRARESEQYF. CDR3 sequence (DNA): TGTGCCACCAGAGCTCGAGAAAGCGAGCAGTACTTC.

The chain is built from TRBV28 and TRBJ1-2; TRBD1 aligns across 11 bases. Trimming took 5 bases from V and 4 from J; bases not matched to a gene: 12. This CDR3 spans 17 amino acids. Germline lookup yields CDR1 MDHEN and CDR2 SYDVKM. CDR3 residues: CASSPAGQGARGYGYTF. The CDR3 DNA sequence: TGTGCCAGCAGTCCCGCTGGACAGGGGGCGCGGGGCTATGGCTACACCTTC.

The chain has TRBV4-3 and TRBJ1-2; TRBD1 is a possible D gene (6 bases). The length of the CDR3 is 17 residues. CDR1 is LGHNA, CDR2 YSLEER, per germline. Trimming pared 2 bases from V and 4 bases from J, leaving 20 bases between. This CDR3 is CASSQTPTRQVRYGYTF. The CDR3 bases are TGCGCCAGCAGCCAAACACCTACACGACAGGTGCGCTATGGCTACACCTTC.

This chain uses TRBV11-2 with TRBJ2-1; D not resolved. Germline loops: CDR1 SGHAT, CDR2 FQNNGV. With 5 bases removed from V and 0 bases from J, the gap between germline ends came to 14 bases. This CDR3 has 16 amino acids. CDR3 DNA sequence: TGTGCCAGCAGCAAGATAGCCGAAAGCTCCTACAATGAGCAGTTCTTC. Residues: CASSKIAESSYNEQFF.

The rearrangement links TRBV4-3 to TRBJ1-5, with D perhaps matching TRBD1 (5 bases). V was pared by 0 bases and J by 2 bases, with 17 bases between. This CDR3 is 18 amino acids long. The germline gives CDR1 LGHNA, CDR2 YSLEER. Written as DNA, the CDR3 is TGCGCCAGCAGCCAAGACTCAGCGCAGGGAAGTGGCAATCAGCCCCAGCATTTT. Its protein is CASSQDSAQGSGNQPQHF.

The chain carries TRBV5-4 and TRBJ2-2; a weak D match, TRBD2 (6 bases). CDR1 is SGHNT, CDR2 YYREEE, per germline (reference sequence). The V and J ends lost 0 bases and 3 bases respectively, with 9 bases between them. This CDR3 region has 15 residues. The CDR3: CASSLVAGYTGELFF. CDR3 bases: TGTGCCAGCAGCTTGGTTGCGGGATACACCGGGGAGCTGTTTTTT.

This clone was seen a few times. Other DNA sequences in the same sample also yield this CDR3. V and J are TRBV7-2 and TRBJ1-6; D is unclear. Germline V gives CDR1 SGHTA, CDR2 FQGNSA. The CDR3 is 11 residues long. V was pared by 4 bases and J by 7 bases, with 2 bases between. CDR3 loop: CASSSNSPLHF. CDR3 nucleotide sequence: TGTGCCAGCAGCTCGAATTCACCCCTCCACTTT.

This clone was seen more than once but under ten times. The J gene is TRBJ2-3, the V gene TRBV15; D is unresolved. Trimming cost V 9 bases and J 2 bases, with 12 bases left between them. The CDR3 is made up of 13 amino acids. Germline CDR1 is LNHNV and CDR2 is YYDKDF (reference sequence). The CDR3 here is CATKRVFTDTQYF. In nucleotides, the CDR3 is TGTGCCACTAAAAGGGTTTTCACAGATACGCAGTATTTT.

V is TRBV13 and J is TRBJ2-5; D assignment may be TRBD1 or TRBD2 (5 bases each). The end of the DNA aligns better with TRBJ2-7, so the J call may be wrong. Germline assignment: CDR1 PRHDT and CDR2 FYEKMQ (reference sequence). CDR3 length: 15 amino acids. Written as DNA, the CDR3 is TGTGCCAGCAGCCAACCCGGGACGCTCGGCTACGAGCAGTACTTC. Protein: CASSQPGTLGYEQYF.